This T cell receptor beta chain is from a study of monozygotic twins with inflammatory bowel disease. For this clonotype: No antigen is known for it.

TCRdb reprocessed the 5' RACE reads; each CDR3 protein has one entry and no DNA is given. The listing contains 150,000 or so distinct CDR3 sequences. Study observations and caveats: Among IBD patients, TCRbeta diversity (inverse Simpson) was lower than in healthy co-twins. IBD patients shared fewer clonotypes with other individuals than healthy twins, especially patients with disease activity signs.

Specimen: blood. This clonotype originated in a human donor with ulcerative colitis or Crohn's disease, or a healthy co-twin of an affected twin (not recorded which).

CDR3 residues: CASSQGESGAFF. The chain has TRBV4-3 and TRBJ1-1; the TRBD1 assignment by TCRdb is unverifiable without DNA. The CDR3 spans 12 residues. Germline assignment: CDR1 LGHNA and CDR2 YSLEER.